This T cell receptor (beta chain) was obtained from a study of Ad26.COV2.S vaccination and SARS-CoV-2 variants. On the study more broadly: In the study, Ad26.COV2.S was injected intramuscularly once, or twice 56 days apart.

As for treatment: roughly 19 received Ad26.COV2.S at low or high dose, single or two shots; about five received placebo; per-sample allocation not given. Sampling occurred on day 63 after the first vaccine or placebo injection. V shed 6 bases and J 2 bases; nucleotides not matched to a gene: 6. The length of the CDR3 is 14 residues. CDR1 is ENHRY and CDR2 is SYGVKD in the germline V gene. TCRdb keeps only in-frame clones here, not all; method: immunoSEQ multiplex PCR. The sample contains around 320,000 clones, approximately 86% of which appear only once. The chain couples TRBV10-3 to TRBJ2-5, with 7 bases aligning to TRBD2. The receptor was isolated from a person between 18 and 65 years old who received the Ad26.COV2.S COVID-19 vaccine or a placebo. This specimen was peripheral blood, taken in a trial of Ad26.COV2.S vaccine versus placebo. The CDR3 DNA sequence: TGTGCCATCAGAGCGGGACTGGCACAAGAGACCCAGTACTTC. Encoded protein: CAIRAGLAQETQYF.